This T cell receptor beta chain was obtained from a study of blood T cell repertoires in COVID-19. This clone has just one count. J gave up 1 base and V 3 bases, and 7 bases lay outside the gene matches. CDR3 length: 16 residues. The germline V gene has CDR1 SGHVS and CDR2 FQNEAQ. Assay used: immunoSEQ multiplex PCR; TCRdb lists only in-frame clones, some missing. Of about 250,000 clones in the sample, 75% to 90% were seen once. The rearrangement joins TRBV7-8 to TRBJ2-7, with 9 bases fitting TRBD1. Sequences were obtained from PBMCs or T cells enriched from blood (not recorded which). This clonotype originated in a man aged 40-49 years who had recovered from COVID-19. As DNA, the CDR3 is TGTGCCAGCAGCTTGGGACAGGGAAAAAGGTCCTACGAGCAGTACTTC. It codes for CASSLGQGKRSYEQYF.